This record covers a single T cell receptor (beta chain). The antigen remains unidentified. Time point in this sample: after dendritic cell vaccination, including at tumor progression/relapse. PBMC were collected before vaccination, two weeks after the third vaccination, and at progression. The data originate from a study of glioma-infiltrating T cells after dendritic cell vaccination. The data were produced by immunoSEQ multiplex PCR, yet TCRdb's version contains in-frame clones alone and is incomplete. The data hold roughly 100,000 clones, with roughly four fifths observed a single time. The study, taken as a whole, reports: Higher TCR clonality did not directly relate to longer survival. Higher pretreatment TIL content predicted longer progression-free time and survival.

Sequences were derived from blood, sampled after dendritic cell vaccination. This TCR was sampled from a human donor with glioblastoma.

The CDR3 nucleotides read TGTGCCAGCAGCTCTGGGACAGTCTACGAGCAGTACTTC. As protein: CASSSGTVYEQYF. The chain is built from TRBV7-8 and TRBJ2-7; 7 nucleotides agree with TRBD1. CDR1 and CDR2 (germline): SGHVS, FQNEAQ. The CDR3 has 13 residues. The V and J ends lost 4 bases and 3 bases, in that order; junction bases with no gene match: 3.